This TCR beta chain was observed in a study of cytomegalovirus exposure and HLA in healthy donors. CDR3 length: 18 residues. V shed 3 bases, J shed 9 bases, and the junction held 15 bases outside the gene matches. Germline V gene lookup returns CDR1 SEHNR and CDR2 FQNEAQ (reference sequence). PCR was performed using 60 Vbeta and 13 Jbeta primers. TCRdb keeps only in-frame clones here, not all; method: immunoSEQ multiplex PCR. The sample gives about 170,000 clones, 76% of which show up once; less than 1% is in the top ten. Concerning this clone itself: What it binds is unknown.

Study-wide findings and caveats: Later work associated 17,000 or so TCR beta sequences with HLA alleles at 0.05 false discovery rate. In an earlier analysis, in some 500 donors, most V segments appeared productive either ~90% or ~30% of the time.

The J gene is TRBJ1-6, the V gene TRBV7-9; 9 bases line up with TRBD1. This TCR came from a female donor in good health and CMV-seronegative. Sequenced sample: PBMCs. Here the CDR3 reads CASSFTLTGGPVGSPLHF. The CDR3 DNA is TGTGCCAGCAGCTTCACCTTGACAGGGGGTCCTGTGGGTTCACCCCTCCACTTT.